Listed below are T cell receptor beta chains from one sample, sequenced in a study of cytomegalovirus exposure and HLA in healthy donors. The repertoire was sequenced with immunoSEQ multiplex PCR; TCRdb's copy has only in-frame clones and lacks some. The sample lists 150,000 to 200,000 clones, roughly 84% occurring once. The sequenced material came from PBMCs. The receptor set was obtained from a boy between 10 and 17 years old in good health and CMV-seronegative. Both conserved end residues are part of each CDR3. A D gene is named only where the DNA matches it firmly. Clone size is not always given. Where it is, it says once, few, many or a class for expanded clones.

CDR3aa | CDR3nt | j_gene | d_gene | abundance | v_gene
CASSVGGTGNTEAFF | TGTGCCAGCAGCGTAGGAGGGACAGGAAACACTGAAGCTTTCTTT | TRBJ1-1 | TRBD1 | NA | TRBV9
CASSFRPGLGDAGELFF | TGTGCCAGCAGCTTTCGACCGGGACTAGGGGATGCCGGGGAGCTGTTTTTT | TRBJ2-2 | TRBD2 | NA | TRBV7-3
CASSLDRAPDTQYF | TGTGCCAGCAGCCTCGACAGGGCCCCAGATACGCAGTATTTT | TRBJ2-3 | TRBD1 | NA | TRBV5-6
CASRDRPPSHPFF | TGTGCCAGCAGGGACAGGCCCCCATCTCATCCTTTCTTT | TRBJ1-1 | TRBD1 | NA | TRBV6-5
CASSSPGLRAGANVLTF | TGTGCCAGCAGTTCCCCGGGCCTGAGGGCTGGGGCCAACGTCCTGACTTTC | TRBJ2-6 | NA | NA | TRBV27
CASSMGTHEQYF | TGTGCCAGTAGTATGGGCACCCACGAGCAGTACTTC | TRBJ2-7 | NA | once | TRBV19
CASSWTGAGRGAFF | TGTGCCAGTAGTTGGACAGGGGCGGGAAGGGGGGCTTTCTTT | TRBJ1-1 | TRBD1 | few | TRBV19
CASSEGLGDTGELFF | TGTGCCAGCAGTGAGGGACTGGGGGACACCGGGGAGCTGTTTTTT | TRBJ2-2 | NA | NA | TRBV9
CATLLRDGEEKLFF | TGTGCCACCCTTTTGCGGGACGGCGAGGAAAAACTGTTTTTT | TRBJ1-4 | NA | NA | TRBV6-6
CASSEVQGSTLHF | TGTGCCAGTAGTGAGGTACAGGGTTCCACCCTCCACTTT | TRBJ1-6 | NA | NA | TRBV19
CASSRGGLPEAFF | TGTGCCAGCAGTAGGGGGGGCCTCCCTGAAGCTTTCTTT | TRBJ1-1 | NA | NA | TRBV9
CAWSVASDYEQYF | TGTGCCTGGAGTGTGGCTAGCGACTACGAGCAGTACTTC | TRBJ2-7 | NA | once | TRBV30
CASSPRTGELFF | TGTGCCAGCTCACCGAGGACCGGGGAGCTGTTTTTT | TRBJ2-2 | NA | NA | TRBV18
CAISLGVINTGELFF | TGTGCCATCTCCCTGGGCGTGATAAACACCGGGGAGCTGTTTTTT | TRBJ2-2 | NA | few | TRBV10-3
CASSETGGSSYNEQFF | TGTGCCAGCAGTGAAACCGGGGGAAGCTCCTACAATGAGCAGTTCTTC | TRBJ2-1 | NA | once | TRBV25-1
CSAERTGGAETQYF | TGCAGCGCCGAACGGACAGGGGGCGCTGAGACCCAGTACTTC | TRBJ2-5 | TRBD1 | NA | TRBV29-1
CASSQGQGATEAFF | TGTGCCAGCAGTCAGGGACAGGGGGCCACTGAAGCTTTCTTT | TRBJ1-1 | TRBD1 | NA | TRBV28
CASSLGGGQGRVYEQYF | TGTGCCAGCAGCTTAGGTGGCGGGCAGGGGAGAGTGTACGAGCAGTACTTC | TRBJ2-7 | NA | NA | TRBV7-6
CASSLAGGSNQPQHF | TGCGCCAGCAGCTTGGCAGGGGGTTCCAATCAGCCCCAGCATTTT | TRBJ1-5 | TRBD1 | few | TRBV5-1
CASSEHRGGEAFF | TGTGCCAGCAGTGAGCACAGAGGGGGTGAAGCTTTCTTT | TRBJ1-1 | NA | NA | TRBV9
CASSVDRANEQYF | TGTGCCAGCAGCGTAGACAGGGCGAACGAGCAGTACTTC | TRBJ2-7 | NA | NA | TRBV9
CASSRRGAGRLYEQYF | TGTGCCAGCAGCCGCAGGGGAGCCGGGCGATTATACGAGCAGTACTTC | TRBJ2-7 | NA | NA | TRBV11-1
CASSVTRFNSPLHF | TGTGCCAGCAGCGTCACACGTTTTAATTCACCCCTCCACTTT | TRBJ1-6 | NA | NA | TRBV9
CASSPRDRGQETQYF | TGCGCCAGCAGCCCCCGGGACAGGGGACAAGAGACCCAGTACTTC | TRBJ2-5 | TRBD1 | NA | TRBV5-1
CASSEISGSTDTQYF | TGTGCCAGCAGTGAGATTAGCGGGAGTACGGATACGCAGTATTTT | TRBJ2-3 | TRBD2 | few | TRBV6-1
CASGVQGFGAFF | TGTGCCAGTGGGGTACAGGGTTTCGGAGCTTTCTTT | TRBJ1-1 | NA | once | TRBV19
CASSQSGQPSSYEQYF | TGCGCCAGCAGCCAATCTGGACAGCCGAGCTCCTACGAGCAGTACTTC | TRBJ2-7 | NA | NA | TRBV4-1
CASSLNPRQRTAEAFF | TGTGCCAGCAGCTTAAACCCGAGACAGAGAACGGCTGAAGCTTTCTTT | TRBJ1-1 | NA | NA | TRBV11-2
CASSLSPSGRYYEQYF | TGTGCCAGCAGCTTATCCCCTAGCGGGCGGTATTACGAGCAGTACTTC | TRBJ2-7 | TRBD2 | NA | TRBV7-2
CASSLAAGQGYGYTF | TGTGCCAGCAGTTTAGCCGCCGGACAGGGGTATGGCTACACCTTC | TRBJ1-2 | TRBD1 | NA | TRBV28
CASSEKGTGDGGDTQYF | TGTGCCAGCAGTGAAAAGGGGACAGGGGATGGTGGAGATACGCAGTATTTT | TRBJ2-3 | TRBD1 | once | TRBV6-1
CASPGGAGQQETQYF | TGTGCCAGCCCCGGGGGGGCAGGGCAACAAGAGACCCAGTACTTC | TRBJ2-5 | TRBD2 | NA | TRBV2
CASSQEYGGAYNEQFF | TGCGCCAGCAGCCAAGAATATGGGGGGGCCTACAATGAGCAGTTCTTC | TRBJ2-1 | TRBD2 | NA | TRBV4-1
CASSAGPSSYNEQFF | TGCGCCAGCAGCGCGGGACCCAGCTCCTACAATGAGCAGTTCTTC | TRBJ2-1 | NA | few | TRBV5-1
CASSQDAPHRGLRYNEQFF | TGCGCCAGCAGCCAAGATGCACCCCACAGGGGGCTTCGGTACAATGAGCAGTTCTTC | TRBJ2-1 | TRBD1 | NA | TRBV4-3
CASSPRGTGSTEAFF | TGCGCCAGCAGCCCTCGAGGGACAGGGAGCACTGAAGCTTTCTTT | TRBJ1-1 | TRBD1 | NA | TRBV4-3
CASSPRTRRNTEAFF | TGTGCCAGCTCACCACGGACACGTAGGAACACTGAAGCTTTCTTT | TRBJ1-1 | NA | NA | TRBV18
CASSEDFTSSYEQYF | TGTGCCAGCAGTGAAGACTTTACGAGCTCCTACGAGCAGTACTTC | TRBJ2-7 | NA | NA | TRBV6-1
CASSLSLIISTTNEKLFF | TGTGCCAGCAGTTTATCCCTCATTATCTCTACAACTAATGAAAAACTGTTTTTT | TRBJ1-4 | NA | NA | TRBV27
CASSGFGQKNQPQHF | TGTGCCAGCAGTGGTTTTGGACAGAAAAATCAGCCCCAGCATTTT | TRBJ1-5 | NA | NA | TRBV2
CSVEAGFVTEAFF | TGCAGCGTTGAGGCAGGGTTTGTCACTGAAGCTTTCTTT | TRBJ1-1 | NA | NA | TRBV29-1
CASKDWDYEQYF | TGCGCCAGCAAGGACTGGGACTACGAGCAGTACTTC | TRBJ2-7 | NA | NA | TRBV10-2
CASSSPFYNEQFF | TGTGCCAGCAGCTCTCCGTTCTACAATGAGCAGTTCTTC | TRBJ2-1 | NA | NA | TRBV7-3
CTSSYRSRGNTEAFF | TGTACCAGCAGTTACCGGTCACGCGGGAACACTGAAGCTTTCTTT | TRBJ1-1 | NA | once | TRBV6-5
CASRLGTGSHQPQHF | TGTGCCAGCAGATTAGGGACAGGGAGTCATCAGCCCCAGCATTTT | TRBJ1-5 | TRBD1 | few | TRBV7-8
CSVVSRHSTDTQYF | TGCAGCGTTGTCTCCAGACACAGCACAGATACGCAGTATTTT | TRBJ2-3 | NA | once | TRBV29-1
CASSEGQTHQPQHF | TGTGCCAGCAGTGAAGGGCAGACTCATCAGCCCCAGCATTTT | TRBJ1-5 | NA | few | TRBV6-1
CASSKDSRNYGYTF | TGTGCCAGCAGTAAGGACAGTAGAAACTATGGCTACACCTTC | TRBJ1-2 | NA | NA | TRBV2
CASRRDRAYEQYF | TGTGCCAGCAGAAGGGACAGGGCGTACGAGCAGTACTTC | TRBJ2-7 | TRBD1 | NA | TRBV28
CASSLLLAGITVETQYF | TGTGCCAGCAGCTTACTATTAGCGGGAATAACGGTAGAGACCCAGTACTTC | TRBJ2-5 | TRBD2 | NA | TRBV7-8
CASSLGGLYGYTF | TGTGCCAGCAGTTTAGGAGGCCTTTATGGCTACACCTTC | TRBJ1-2 | NA | NA | TRBV27
CASSQDSIAGANVLTF | TGCGCCAGCAGCCAAGATTCGATAGCTGGGGCCAACGTCCTGACTTTC | TRBJ2-6 | NA | NA | TRBV4-3
CASSLVLRELNTGELFF | TGTGCCAGCAGCTTAGTATTACGGGAACTGAACACCGGGGAGCTGTTTTTT | TRBJ2-2 | NA | NA | TRBV11-2
CASSLGTGYDLHF | TGTGCCAGCAGCTTAGGTACAGGGTATGACCTCCACTTT | TRBJ1-6 | NA | once | TRBV7-9
CASSQLIYGRTGDYEQYF | TGCGCCAGCAGCCAACTAATCTACGGGCGGACAGGAGACTACGAGCAGTACTTC | TRBJ2-7 | TRBD1 | NA | TRBV4-1
CASRLFPQGSNQPQHF | TGTGCCAGCAGATTATTTCCACAGGGAAGCAATCAGCCCCAGCATTTT | TRBJ1-5 | NA | NA | TRBV28